Each of the 2 T cell receptor beta chains below was sequenced from the same sample in a study of response to subunit inactivated influenza vaccine. TCRdb ran MiXCR on the RT-PCR reads and lists one entry per CDR3 protein. The repertoire consists of approximately 490,000 distinct CDR3 sequences, with approximately 7.8% occurring once and the leading ten covering about 12%. The starting material was PBMCs from blood, obtained around 25 months after vaccination. The origin of the receptors is a man between 50 and 75 years old who received an inactivated influenza vaccine.

The sample holds a few counts of this clonotype. The genes are TRBV20-1 and TRBJ2-1; TRBD1 matches 7 bases. V was clipped by 4 bases and J by 0 bases; unmatched bases: 6. The CDR3 is made up of 15 amino acids. From germline, CDR1 is DFQATT and CDR2 SNEGSKA (reference sequence). The CDR3 reads CSATVGQRSYNEQFF. The CDR3 DNA is TGCAGTGCTACTGTGGGACAGCGCTCCTACAATGAGCAGTTCTTC.

The rearrangement links TRBV18 to TRBJ2-5; a possible D gene is TRBD1 (6 bases). CDR1 and CDR2 (germline): KGHSH, LQKENI. Deletions cut 2 bases from V and 2 bases from J, with 9 bases between. The CDR3 extends over 14 amino acids. CDR3 in amino acids: CASSPGQMQETQYF. CDR3 nucleotide sequence: TGTGCCAGCTCACCAGGACAGATGCAAGAGACCCAGTACTTC.